The entry that follows covers one TCR beta chain sequence. The sample originates from a study of patients and donors after allogeneic stem cell transplantation. MiXCR, applied by TCRdb to the RT-PCR reads, yields one record per CDR3 protein. This table has hundreds of thousands of distinct CDR3 sequences, around 16% appearing once. CDR1 DFQATT and CDR2 SNEGSKA come from the germline V gene (reference sequence). Trimming cost V 5 bases and J 2 bases, with 17 bases left between them. The CDR3 runs to 15 residues. The genes are TRBV20-1 and TRBJ2-3; D is uncertain. Input material: blood, either unsorted or a sorted T cell fraction (not recorded which). The TCR comes from a human donor who was either an allogeneic HSCT recipient or a stem cell or donor lymphocyte infusion donor (not recorded which). It is not recorded whose cells these are; they may come from a transplant donor. CDR3 nucleotide sequence: TGCAGTGCTCCGGCCCTCAACAGTGCCACAGATACGCAGTATTTT. It encodes CSAPALNSATDTQYF.